Ten or more counts support the clone carrying this T cell receptor (beta chain). The sample comes from a study of molecular identifiers for immune sequencing clone quantification. Trimming stripped 3 bases from V and 1 base from J, with 12 bases between. Germline V CDR1 and CDR2: MDHEN, SYDVKM. This CDR3 has 16 residues. TCRdb itself ran the PCR reads through MiXCR, one entry per CDR3 protein. Here the sample spans around 100,000 distinct CDR3 sequences, about 35% being singletons. The chain recombines TRBV28 with TRBJ2-2; a possible D gene is TRBD2 (5 bases). The specimen was naive CD8+ T cells from blood, with Jurkat cell RNA spiked in. The subset here: FACS-sorted CD8+CD4-CCR7+CD45RA+ naive T cells. The receptor was derived from a human donor in good health. Some libraries in this study had Jurkat cell RNA spiked in. The CDR3 region is CASSFPREENTGELFF. The DNA for the CDR3 is TGTGCCAGCAGTTTCCCCCGGGAAGAGAACACCGGGGAGCTGTTTTTT.